The 32 T cell receptor beta chains reported below all come from one sample, sequenced in a study of T-cell reconstitution after alpha-beta-depleted transplantation in children. A TCRbeta library incorporating unique molecular identifiers was prepared. From the PCR reads, TCRdb called clonotypes with MiXCR, one entry per CDR3 protein. The sample consists of roughly 570,000 distinct CDR3 sequences, 25% to 30% of them appearing once. The material was PBMCs, obtained before TCRalphabeta/CD19-depleted stem cell transplant. These receptors originate from a boy under two years old with Wiskott-Aldrich syndrome, due to receive a stem cell transplant.

The genes are TRBV2 and TRBJ2-7; 11 positions agree with TRBD1. After removal of 5 bases from V and 6 bases from J, the junction contained 18 bases not matched to a gene. Germline CDR1 reads SNHLY; CDR2 reads FYNNEI. This CDR3 spans 18 amino acids. CDR3 DNA: TGTGCCAGCAGTTCCACTGGACAGGGGGCGTCAACTATCGGCGAGCAGTACTTC. This gives the protein CASSSTGQGASTIGEQYF. Filled out from reference TRBV2 and TRBJ2-7, the complete variable domain reads EPEVTQTPSHQVTQMGQEVILRCVPISNHLYFYWYRQILGQKVEFLVSFYNNEISEKSEIFDDQFSVERPDGSNFTLKIRSTKLEDSAMYFCASSSTGQGASTIGEQYFGPGTRLTVT.

This clonotype was seen only a few times. The chain has TRBV2 and TRBJ1-3; 7 bases line up with TRBD1. CDR3 size: 16 residues. Per the germline V gene, CDR1 is SNHLY and CDR2 is FYNNEI. V gave up 1 base and J gave up 2 bases; unmatched junction bases: 5. CDR3 in amino acids: CASSEGGTAAGNTIYF. CDR3 in DNA: TGTGCCAGCAGTGAAGGGGGGACAGCAGCTGGAAACACCATATATTTT.

CDR3 amino acids: CASSDNSLLEVDTQYF. The CDR3 DNA sequence: TGCGCCAGCAGTGATAACTCGCTCCTGGAGGTGGATACGCAGTATTTT. V gene TRBV10-2 combines with J gene TRBJ2-3; tentatively, D is TRBD2 (5 bases). Germline V CDR1 and CDR2: WSHSY, SAAADI. The CDR3 extends over 16 amino acids. V gave up 3 bases and J gave up 6 bases, with 19 bases separating them.

The CDR3 region is CASSLTGGGGYTF. The CDR3, as DNA: TGTGCCAGCAGTCTTACAGGGGGAGGTGGCTACACCTTC. This chain connects TRBV12-3 or TRBV12-4 to TRBJ1-2, with 8 positions matching TRBD1. The CDR3 runs 13 residues. V lost 5 bases, J lost 7 bases, and 6 bases stayed unmatched.

The rearrangement uses TRBV20-1 and TRBJ1-4; 7 bases are a match to TRBD1. Germline loops: CDR1 DFQATT, CDR2 SNEGSKA (reference sequence). V lost 6 bases and J lost 8; bases outside the gene matches: 9. This CDR3 comprises 13 residues. The CDR3 spells CSATRGKGEKLFF. CDR3 coding DNA: TGCAGTGCAACCAGGGGGAAGGGGGAAAAACTGTTTTTT.

This clonotype was seen more than once but under ten times. J is TRBJ2-5 and V is TRBV5-6; TRBD2 matches at 8 bases. Germline V gives CDR1 SGHDT, CDR2 YYEEEE. The trim removed 4 bases at V and 4 bases at J, leaving 3 bases unmatched. The CDR3 is 13 amino acids. CDR3 DNA: TGTGCCAGCAGCGTGAGCGGGAGAGAGACCCAGTACTTC. Translation: CASSVSGRETQYF.

This clonotype was observed a handful of times. This rearrangement joins TRBV5-1 to TRBJ2-5; D is unclear. Germline lookup yields CDR1 SGHRS and CDR2 YFSETQ. This CDR3 has 13 amino acids. Trimming stripped 2 bases from V and 5 bases from J, with 10 bases between. The CDR3 protein is CASSFIGEETQYF. In DNA, the CDR3 is TGCGCCAGCAGCTTCATCGGTGAGGAGACCCAGTACTTC.

This clonotype appeared a few times. The V call is TRBV7-2, the J call TRBJ1-5; D is perhaps TRBD1 (5 bases). Germline CDR1 is SGHTA and CDR2 is FQGNSA. The CDR3 length is 16 residues. Trimming pared 5 bases from V and 8 bases from J, leaving 22 bases between. The DNA of the CDR3 is TGTGCCAGCAGCCAGACCTTCGGCAGGGTGGATAAGCCCCAGCATTTT. It is translated as CASSQTFGRVDKPQHF. The full variable domain, with the rest looked up from reference TRBV7-2 and TRBJ1-5, is GAGVSQSPSNKVTEKGKDVELRCDPISGHTALYWYRQSLGQGLEFLIYFQGNSAPDKSGLPSDRFSAERTGGSVSTLTIQRTQQEDSAVYLCASSQTFGRVDKPQHFGDGTRLSIL.

The V call is TRBV18, the J call TRBJ2-2; 9 positions match TRBD2. The CDR3 consists of 17 residues. Trimming cost V 3 bases and J 0 bases; bases outside gene matches: 5. Germline CDR1 is KGHSH and CDR2 is LQKENI. CDR3 region: CASSPYIAGANTGELFF. CDR3 bases: TGTGCCAGCTCACCCTATATAGCGGGGGCGAACACCGGGGAGCTGTTTTTT. Based on the CDR3 plus reference TRBV18 and TRBJ2-2, the full variable domain is NAGVMQNPRHLVRRRGQEARLRCSPMKGHSHVYWYRQLPEEGLKFMVYLQKENIIDESGMPKERFSAEFPKEGPSILRIQQVVRGDSAAYFCASSPYIAGANTGELFFGEGSRLTVL.

This clonotype was observed a single time. This chain connects TRBV6-1 to TRBJ2-1, with 13 bases that match TRBD2. The J segment lost 9 bases and the V segment lost 6 bases, leaving 11 bases of the junction unmatched. The CDR3 length is 16 residues. Germline V gene lookup returns CDR1 MNHNS and CDR2 SASEGT. CDR3 DNA sequence: TGTGCCAGCAGAAATAGCGGGACTAGCGGGATCGGTGAGCAGTTCTTC. Protein sequence: CASRNSGTSGIGEQFF.

In this sample, this clonotype turned up a few times. V is TRBV9 and J is TRBJ2-5; 9 bases are shared with TRBD2. Trimming cost V 0 bases and J 2 bases; bases outside gene matches: 11. Germline-derived CDR1 and CDR2 are SGDLS and YYNGEE. The CDR3 has 18 amino acids. The CDR3 spells CASSVGGAGGPLQETQYF. The CDR3, as DNA: TGTGCCAGCAGCGTAGGAGGTGCGGGAGGGCCCCTACAAGAGACCCAGTACTTC.

The rearrangement links TRBV12-3 or TRBV12-4 to TRBJ2-5; the D call may be TRBD1 or TRBD2 (5 bases each). Trimming removed 3 bases at V and 6 bases at J, with 14 bases between. The CDR3 consists of 14 residues. The CDR3 sequence: CASSLGERGKTQYF. The DNA for the CDR3 is TGTGCCAGCAGTTTGGGAGAGAGGGGAAAGACCCAGTACTTC.

The gene calls are TRBV5-1 and TRBJ1-5; D not resolved. V lost 4 bases and J lost 7, with 15 bases in between. The CDR3 runs to 14 residues. CDR1 SGHRS and CDR2 YFSETQ come from the germline V gene. Here the CDR3 DNA reads TGCGCCAGCAGCCTATCCGGGAACGGGCAGCCCCAGCATTTT. Translated, it gives CASSLSGNGQPQHF.

V and J are TRBV6-5 and TRBJ2-1; D possibly corresponds to TRBD2 (5 bases). V lost 7 bases and J lost 1, with 14 bases in between. The CDR3 length is 15 residues. Per the germline V gene, CDR1 is MNHEY and CDR2 is SVGAGI. The DNA of the CDR3 is TGTGCCAGCACCAGAAGCGGCTATTCCTACAATGAGCAGTTCTTC. This sequence encodes CASTRSGYSYNEQFF.

A remark on this clonotype: One end of the junction is discordant with germline, which a read error may explain. In nucleotides, the CDR3 is TGCGCCAGCAGCTTGGGCCGAGACAATGAGCATTTCTTC. Amino acids: CASSLGRDNEHFF. The V and J genes are TRBV5-1 and TRBJ2-1; D remains ambiguous. The V gene's germline CDR1 is SGHRS and CDR2 YFSETQ. CDR3 size: 13 residues.

Only a few counts were recorded for this clonotype. This rearrangement joins TRBV12-3 or TRBV12-4 to TRBJ1-1, with TRBD1 as a possible D gene (5 bases). Trimming removed 6 bases from V and 13 bases from J, with 15 bases in between. This CDR3 has 11 amino acids. CDR3 protein: CASSWGRGDFF. In DNA form, the CDR3 reads TGTGCCAGCAGCTGGGGACGGGGCGATTTCTTT.

This sequence joins TRBV12-3 or TRBV12-4 and TRBJ2-7; 7 bases are shared with TRBD2. The trim removed 3 bases at V and 7 bases at J, leaving 9 bases unmatched. This CDR3 comprises 14 residues. DNA of the CDR3: TGTGCCAGCAGTTTGACTAGCTTTCGGCGGGAGCAGTACTTC. Its protein is CASSLTSFRREQYF.

V and J are TRBV7-9 and TRBJ2-3, with D possibly being TRBD2 (6 bases). The CDR3 covers 15 residues. Germline-derived CDR1 and CDR2 are SEHNR and FQNEAQ (reference sequence). V shed 4 bases and J shed 1 base, with 12 bases lying between them. CDR3 coding DNA: TGTGCCAGCAGCTCTACTCAGCGGGGCACAGATACGCAGTATTTT. It translates to CASSSTQRGTDTQYF.

The V call is TRBV21-1, the J call TRBJ2-2; the table's D gene call, TRBD1, was not cross checked with the DNA. TRBV21-1 is classified as a pseudogene. CDR3 size: 16 residues. The CDR3 loop reads CASSKVTRVRSGELFF. CDR3 sequence (DNA): TGTGCCAGCAGCAAAGTCACCCGGGTACGGAGCGGGGAGCTGTTTTTT.

The V and J genes are TRBV12-3 or TRBV12-4 and TRBJ2-2, with 13 bases that match TRBD2. The J segment lost 4 bases and the V segment lost 4 bases, leaving 3 bases of the junction unmatched. The CDR3 has 16 residues. The CDR3 DNA is TGTGCCAGCAGTTGGACTAGCGGGGGATCCACCGGGGAGCTGTTTTTT. This codes for CASSWTSGGSTGELFF.

V gene TRBV29-1 combines with J gene TRBJ2-1; perhaps TRBD2 as D (6 bases). The V gene's germline CDR1 is SQVTM and CDR2 ANQGSEA. The CDR3 loop spans 16 amino acids. Trimming took off 3 bases at V and 3 bases at J, with 18 bases between the two ends. DNA for the CDR3: TGCAGCGTTGAGGTGTTGAGGGGACTCCTCTACAATGAGCAGTTCTTC. It specifies CSVEVLRGLLYNEQFF.

This clonotype appeared a few times. The V call is TRBV18, the J call TRBJ2-7; TRBD2 matches at 11 bases. The length of the CDR3 is 16 residues. CDR1 and CDR2 (germline): KGHSH, LQKENI. V gave up 1 base and J gave up 7 bases; unmatched junction bases: 9. CDR3 DNA sequence: TGTGCCAGCTCACCACTGCCGATGTTAGCGGGAGGGGAGCAGTACTTC. This sequence encodes CASSPLPMLAGGEQYF.

This clonotype has a handful of counts. V and J are TRBV7-9 and TRBJ1-5; weak D call: TRBD1 (5 bases). V gave up 1 base and J gave up 3 bases, with 13 bases separating them. The germline V gene has CDR1 SEHNR and CDR2 FQNEAQ (reference sequence). This CDR3 has 16 amino acids. CDR3 in amino acids: CASSLGGGISNQPQHF. The CDR3, as DNA: TGTGCCAGCAGCTTAGGGGGGGGAATTTCCAATCAGCCCCAGCATTTT.

In its sample, this clonotype was seen a few times. The gene calls are TRBV27 and TRBJ2-1; 7 bases are a match to TRBD2. J was trimmed by 10 bases and V by 5 bases; bases with no gene match: 11. CDR3 length equals 14 residues. The germline V gene encodes CDR1 MNHEY and CDR2 SMNVEV (reference sequence). The CDR3 is CASSPGLVGQEQFF. In DNA form, the CDR3 reads TGTGCCAGCAGTCCCGGACTAGTCGGCCAGGAGCAGTTCTTC.

V is TRBV29-1 and J is TRBJ2-2; D not resolved. The germline V gene encodes CDR1 SQVTM and CDR2 ANQGSEA. V dropped 4 bases and J dropped 2 bases, with 5 bases sitting between them. This CDR3 contains 12 residues. In DNA form, the CDR3 reads TGCAGCGTTGGGGTTAACACCGGGGAGCTGTTTTTT. It is translated as CSVGVNTGELFF.

A single count supports this clonotype. The chain uses TRBV5-1 and TRBJ2-2, with a weak D call TRBD2 (5 bases). Between the trimmed V and J ends, which lost 1 base and 7 bases, there was a span of 14 bases. Per germline, CDR1 SGHRS and CDR2 YFSETQ. The CDR3 covers 15 residues. CDR3 in DNA: TGCGCCAGCAGCTTGAGGGTGCGGGCCGGCGGGGAGCTGTTTTTT. It translates to CASSLRVRAGGELFF.

This clonotype was observed a few times. The rearrangement joins TRBV24-1 to TRBJ2-5; D is perhaps TRBD2 (5 bases). Trimming shortened V by 2 bases and J by 2 bases, and 11 bases separated the two germline ends. In germline, CDR1 is KGHDR, CDR2 SFDVKD. CDR3 length equals 15 residues. CDR3 loop: CATSDWSGPQETQYF. For the CDR3, the DNA is TGTGCCACCAGTGATTGGAGCGGACCACAAGAGACCCAGTACTTC.

This clonotype was counted between two and nine times. This sequence joins TRBV10-2 and TRBJ2-7; weak D call: TRBD2 (5 bases). Germline CDR1 WSHSY, CDR2 SAAADI. The CDR3 contains 15 residues. V gave up 0 bases and J gave up 0 bases, with 9 bases separating them. Here the CDR3 reads CASSESGDYSYEQYF. The CDR3, as DNA: TGCGCCAGCAGTGAGTCGGGTGACTACTCCTACGAGCAGTACTTC.

The chain employs TRBV20-1 and TRBJ1-6; no clear D. The CDR3 has 14 residues. From germline, CDR1 is DFQATT and CDR2 SNEGSKA (reference sequence). The V and J ends lost 3 bases and 8 bases respectively, with 14 bases between them. As DNA, the CDR3 is TGCAGTGCTAGGTCCTCGCTCCCCGATTCACCCCTCCACTTT. This translates into CSARSSLPDSPLHF.

V and J are TRBV12-3 or TRBV12-4 and TRBJ2-5, with 8 bases that match TRBD2. The CDR3 contains 13 residues. The junction had 5 bases not matched to a gene; V was cut back by 6 bases and J by 5 bases. CDR3 DNA: TGTGCCAGCAGACTACTAGCGGCGGAGACCCAGTACTTC. Protein: CASRLLAAETQYF.

This clonotype has a handful of counts. The chain combines TRBV5-1 with TRBJ2-1, with 13 nucleotides matching TRBD2. The germline V gene encodes CDR1 SGHRS and CDR2 YFSETQ. V shed 2 bases, J shed 10 bases, and the junction held 6 bases outside the gene matches. CDR3 length: 15 residues. This chain's CDR3 is CASSFGGGLAGEQFF. The CDR3 DNA sequence: TGCGCCAGCAGCTTTGGAGGGGGACTAGCGGGAGAGCAGTTCTTC. Full variable domain (rest looked up from reference TRBV5-1 and TRBJ2-1): KAGVTQTPRYLIKTRGQQVTLSCSPISGHRSVSWYQQTPGQGLQFLFEYFSETQRNKGNFPGRFSGRQFSNSRSEMNVSTLELGDSALYLCASSFGGGLAGEQFFGPGTRLTVL.

This clonotype was detected a few times. The chain is built from TRBV3-1 and TRBJ1-1, with D perhaps TRBD1 (5 bases). The CDR3 runs 16 residues. Germline assignment: CDR1 LGHDT and CDR2 YNNKEL (reference sequence). V was cut by 5 bases and J by 6 bases, with 22 bases left in between. DNA of the CDR3: TGTGCCAGCAGCTCCTCGTGGGGCCAGGCAGGGCCTGAAGCTTTCTTT. Translation gives CASSSSWGQAGPEAFF.